This TCR beta chain originates from a study of T-cell memory formation after mild COVID-19. CDR3 size: 16 residues. V lost 2 bases to trimming and J lost 4 bases; unmatched junction nucleotides: 8. CDR1 and CDR2 from the germline V gene are KGHSH and LQKENI. TCRdb used MiXCR to reprocess the 5' RACE reads, holding one entry per CDR3 protein. The sample yields about 310,000 distinct CDR3 sequences, approximately 19% seen once. Input material: PBMCs or a T cell subset sorted from them (not recorded which). The genes are TRBV18 and TRBJ1-2, with 9 bases lining up with TRBD1. The TCR originated in a man aged 18 to 30 who had mild COVID-19 (a few samples of this study predate the infection). Cell type and time point are not known. The CDR3 nucleotides read TGTGCCAGCTCACCAACCGGACAGGGGCCGCGCTATGGCTACACCTTC. Protein sequence: CASSPTGQGPRYGYTF.